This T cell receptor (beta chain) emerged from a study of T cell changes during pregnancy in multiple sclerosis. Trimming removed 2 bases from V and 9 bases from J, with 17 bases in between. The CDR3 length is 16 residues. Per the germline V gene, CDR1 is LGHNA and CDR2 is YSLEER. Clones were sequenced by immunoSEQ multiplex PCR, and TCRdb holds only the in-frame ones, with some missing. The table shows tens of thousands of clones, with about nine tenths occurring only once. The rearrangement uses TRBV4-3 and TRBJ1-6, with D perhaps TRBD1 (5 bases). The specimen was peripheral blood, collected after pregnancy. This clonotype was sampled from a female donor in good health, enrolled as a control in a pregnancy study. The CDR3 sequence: CASSQRWDWVSSPLHF. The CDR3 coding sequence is TGCGCCAGCAGCCAAAGGTGGGACTGGGTGAGTTCACCCCTCCACTTT.